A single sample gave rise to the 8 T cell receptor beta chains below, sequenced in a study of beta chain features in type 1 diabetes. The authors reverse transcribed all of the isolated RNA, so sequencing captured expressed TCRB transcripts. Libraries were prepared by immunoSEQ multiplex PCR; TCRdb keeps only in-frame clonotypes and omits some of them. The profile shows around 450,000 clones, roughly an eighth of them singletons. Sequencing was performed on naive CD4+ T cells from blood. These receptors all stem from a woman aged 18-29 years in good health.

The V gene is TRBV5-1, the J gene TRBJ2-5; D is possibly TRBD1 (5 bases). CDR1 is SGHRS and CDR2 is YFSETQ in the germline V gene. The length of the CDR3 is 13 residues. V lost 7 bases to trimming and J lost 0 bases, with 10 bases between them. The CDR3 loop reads CASRAGNQETQYF. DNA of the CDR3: TGCGCCAGCCGGGCAGGGAACCAAGAGACCCAGTACTTC. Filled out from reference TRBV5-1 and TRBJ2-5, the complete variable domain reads KAGVTQTPRYLIKTRGQQVTLSCSPISGHRSVSWYQQTPGQGLQFLFEYFSETQRNKGNFPGRFSGRQFSNSRSEMNVSTLELGDSALYLCASRAGNQETQYFGPGTRLLVL.

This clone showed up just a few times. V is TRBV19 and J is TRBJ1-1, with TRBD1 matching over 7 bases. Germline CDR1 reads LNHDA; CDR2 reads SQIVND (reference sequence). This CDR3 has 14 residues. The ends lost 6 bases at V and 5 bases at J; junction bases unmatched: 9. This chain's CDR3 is CASRPTSRGTEAFF. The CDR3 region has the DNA TGTGCCAGTAGACCTACGAGCAGGGGGACTGAAGCTTTCTTT.

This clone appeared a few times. The CDR3 spells CASSPPGLKETQYF. CDR3 bases: TGTGCCAGCAGCCCTCCGGGACTAAAAGAGACCCAGTACTTC. The chain joins TRBV7-2 to TRBJ2-5; 7 bases align to TRBD2. The V segment lost 5 bases and the J segment 3 bases; nucleotides outside the gene matches: 6. CDR1 and CDR2 (germline): SGHTA, FQGNSA. CDR3 length equals 14 residues. Looking up the rest from reference TRBV7-2 and TRBJ2-5 gives the full variable domain: GAGVSQSPSNKVTEKGKDVELRCDPISGHTALYWYRQSLGQGLEFLIYFQGNSAPDKSGLPSDRFSAERTGGSVSTLTIQRTQQEDSAVYLCASSPPGLKETQYFGPGTRLLVL.

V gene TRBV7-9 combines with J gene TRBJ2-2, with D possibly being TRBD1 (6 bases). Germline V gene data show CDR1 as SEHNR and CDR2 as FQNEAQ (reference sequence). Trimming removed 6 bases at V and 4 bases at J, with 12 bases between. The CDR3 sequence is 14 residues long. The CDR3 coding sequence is TGTGCCAGCAGATTACAGGGTGGCACCGGGGAGCTGTTTTTT. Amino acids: CASRLQGGTGELFF.

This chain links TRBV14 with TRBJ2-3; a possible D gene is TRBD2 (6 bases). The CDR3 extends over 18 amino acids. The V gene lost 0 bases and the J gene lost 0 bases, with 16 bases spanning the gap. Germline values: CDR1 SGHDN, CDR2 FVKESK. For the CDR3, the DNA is TGTGCCAGCAGCCAAGAACCGCCTCGGCGGGGTAGCACAGATACGCAGTATTTT. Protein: CASSQEPPRRGSTDTQYF.

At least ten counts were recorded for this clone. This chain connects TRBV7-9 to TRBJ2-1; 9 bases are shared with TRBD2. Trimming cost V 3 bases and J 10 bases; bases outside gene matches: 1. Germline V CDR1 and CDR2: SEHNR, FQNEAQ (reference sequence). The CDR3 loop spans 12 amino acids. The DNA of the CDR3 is TGTGCCAGCAGCTTCACTAGCGGGGAGCAGTTCTTC. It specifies CASSFTSGEQFF.

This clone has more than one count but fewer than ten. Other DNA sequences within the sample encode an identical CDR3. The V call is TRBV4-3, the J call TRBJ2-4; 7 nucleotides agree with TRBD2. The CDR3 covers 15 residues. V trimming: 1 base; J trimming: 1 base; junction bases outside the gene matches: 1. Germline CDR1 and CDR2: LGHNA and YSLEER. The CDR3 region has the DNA TGCGCCAGCAGCCAAGTCGGGGGGGCCAAAAACATTCAGTACTTC. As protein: CASSQVGGAKNIQYF.

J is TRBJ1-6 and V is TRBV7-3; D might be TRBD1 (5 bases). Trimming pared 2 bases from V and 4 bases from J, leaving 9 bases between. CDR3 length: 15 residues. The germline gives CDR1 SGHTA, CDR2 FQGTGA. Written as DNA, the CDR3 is TGTGCCAGCAGCTTATTAGGGACTTATAATTCACCCCTCCACTTT. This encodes CASSLLGTYNSPLHF.